These 26 T cell receptor beta chains came from one sample sequenced in a study of cytomegalovirus exposure and HLA in healthy donors. This PCR relied on a set of 60 Vbeta primers and 13 Jbeta primers. Assay: immunoSEQ multiplex PCR; the TCRdb copy retains only in-frame clones and omits some. The sample shows more than 140,000 clones, more than 65% of them seen only once. The source material was PBMCs. The receptors stem from a man in his thirties or forties in good health and CMV-seropositive.

The chain links TRBV28 to TRBJ1-1, with 7 bases identical to TRBD1. Germline loops: CDR1 MDHEN, CDR2 SYDVKM. V trimming: 3 bases; J trimming: 3 bases; junction bases outside the gene matches: 4. This CDR3 comprises 14 residues. The CDR3 region has the DNA TGTGCCAGCAGTTTGAGGGGGCTTGACACTGAAGCTTTCTTT. Encoded protein: CASSLRGLDTEAFF.

The rearrangement uses TRBV2 and TRBJ2-3; D is perhaps TRBD2 (5 bases). The V gene lost 1 base and the J gene lost 13 bases, with 15 bases spanning the gap. Germline values: CDR1 SNHLY, CDR2 FYNNEI. CDR3 length: 13 residues. CDR3 nucleotide sequence: TGTGCCAGCAGTGAAGTGCTGGACTCAATAGAGTATTTT. Residues: CASSEVLDSIEYF. Supplemented by reference TRBV2 and TRBJ2-3, the full variable domain reads EPEVTQTPSHQVTQMGQEVILRCVPISNHLYFYWYRQILGQKVEFLVSFYNNEISEKSEIFDDQFSVERPDGSNFTLKIRSTKLEDSAMYFCASSEVLDSIEYFGPGTRLTVL.

The chain has TRBV9 and TRBJ2-1, with 12 bases aligning to TRBD2. V gave up 1 base and J gave up 4 bases; unmatched junction bases: 9. Germline CDR1 reads SGDLS; CDR2 reads YYNGEE. This CDR3 is built from 18 residues. CDR3 coding DNA: TGTGCCAGCAGCGTATGGGCGACTAGCGGGAGCACTTACAATGAGCAGTTCTTC. It yields the protein CASSVWATSGSTYNEQFF.

V usage is TRBV5-1 and J usage is TRBJ2-5; D remains ambiguous. Germline V CDR1 and CDR2: SGHRS, YFSETQ. This CDR3 contains 12 residues. Deletions cut 5 bases from V and 4 bases from J, with 9 bases between. CDR3 bases: TGCGCCAGCAGTGCTTCTATAGAGACCCAGTACTTC. Amino acids: CASSASIETQYF.

The V gene is TRBV6-1, the J gene TRBJ1-2; D is uncertain. This CDR3 is 16 amino acids long. The ends were cut back, 1 base at V and 4 bases at J, with 16 bases in the middle. Germline CDR1 MNHNS, CDR2 SASEGT. Here the CDR3 reads CASSEVHTRASYGYTF. The CDR3 DNA reads as TGTGCCAGCAGTGAAGTGCACACTAGGGCCTCCTATGGCTACACCTTC.

V gene TRBV28 combines with J gene TRBJ2-1; D is unclear. CDR3 size: 11 residues. Germline CDR1 is MDHEN and CDR2 is SYDVKM. V was shortened by 6 bases and J by 6 bases, with 6 bases between the two germline ends. CDR3: CASRVGNEQFF. The CDR3 bases are TGTGCCAGCAGGGTCGGCAATGAGCAGTTCTTC.

This clone was seen only once. The genes are TRBV10-3 and TRBJ1-5; D gene uncertain. The V gene lost 8 bases and the J gene lost 2 bases, with 7 bases spanning the gap. From germline, CDR1 is ENHRY and CDR2 SYGVKD. This CDR3 contains 12 residues. The chain's CDR3 is CAIRGGNQPQHF. In nucleotides, the CDR3 is TGTGCCATCCGCGGAGGCAATCAGCCCCAGCATTTT.

The genes are TRBV5-8 and TRBJ1-1; D gene ambiguous. With 2 bases removed from V and 1 base from J, the gap between germline ends came to 9 bases. The germline V gene encodes CDR1 SGHTS and CDR2 YDEGEE. This CDR3 region has 14 residues. The CDR3: CASSFGRKNTEAFF. The CDR3 bases are TGTGCCAGCAGCTTTGGCAGGAAGAACACTGAAGCTTTCTTT. The whole variable domain, filled in from reference TRBV5-8 and TRBJ1-1, reads EAGVTQSPTHLIKTRGQQATLRCSPISGHTSVYWYQQALGLGLQFLLWYDEGEERNRGNFPPRFSGRQFPNYSSELNVNALELEDSALYLCASSFGRKNTEAFFGQGTRLTVV.

This clone was found a few times. The chain couples TRBV5-1 to TRBJ2-5; D perhaps matches TRBD2 (7 bases). Per germline, CDR1 SGHRS and CDR2 YFSETQ. V was cut by 7 bases and J by 1 base, with 11 bases left in between. CDR3 length: 13 residues. For the CDR3, the DNA is TGCGCCAGCCGTGCGGGGGCCCAAGAGACCCAGTACTTC. Translation: CASRAGAQETQYF. Looking up the rest from reference TRBV5-1 and TRBJ2-5 gives the full variable domain: KAGVTQTPRYLIKTRGQQVTLSCSPISGHRSVSWYQQTPGQGLQFLFEYFSETQRNKGNFPGRFSGRQFSNSRSEMNVSTLELGDSALYLCASRAGAQETQYFGPGTRLLVL.

The chain links TRBV9 to TRBJ2-1; 9 bases map to TRBD1. After removal of 2 bases from V and 8 bases from J, the junction contained 8 bases not matched to a gene. Germline values: CDR1 SGDLS, CDR2 YYNGEE. CDR3 length equals 15 residues. CDR3 sequence (DNA): TGTGCCAGCAGCGTTGCGGGACAGGGTGTTCATGAGCAGTTCTTC. Translation: CASSVAGQGVHEQFF.

This chain connects TRBV5-8 to TRBJ1-5; the match to TRBD1 covers 12 bases. The CDR3 loop spans 18 amino acids. Trimming took 5 bases from V and 0 from J; bases not matched to a gene: 9. Germline loops: CDR1 SGHTS, CDR2 YDEGEE. For the CDR3, the DNA is TGTGCCAGCAGTTGGGGGACAGGGGGCCTTGTTAGCAATCAGCCCCAGCATTTT. Translation gives CASSWGTGGLVSNQPQHF. Combining the CDR3 with reference TRBV5-8 and TRBJ1-5 gives the whole variable domain EAGVTQSPTHLIKTRGQQATLRCSPISGHTSVYWYQQALGLGLQFLLWYDEGEERNRGNFPPRFSGRQFPNYSSELNVNALELEDSALYLCASSWGTGGLVSNQPQHFGDGTRLSIL.

V usage is TRBV27 and J usage is TRBJ2-1; D not resolved. Looked up from germline, CDR1 is MNHEY and CDR2 is SMNVEV (reference sequence). Trimming shortened V by 6 bases and J by 0 bases, and 6 bases separated the two germline ends. The CDR3 loop spans 13 amino acids. CDR3 bases: TGTGCCAGCAGACTTAGCTCCTACAATGAGCAGTTCTTC. Its protein product is CASRLSSYNEQFF.

V usage is TRBV6-5 and J usage is TRBJ1-1; TRBD1 might be the D (5 bases). V was shortened by 5 bases and J by 1 base, with 11 bases between the two germline ends. In germline, CDR1 is MNHEY, CDR2 SVGAGI. The CDR3 is 14 amino acids. Here the CDR3 reads CASSEGQGNTEAFF. The DNA for the CDR3 is TGTGCCAGCAGTGAAGGGCAGGGGAACACTGAAGCTTTCTTT.

The chain combines TRBV2 with TRBJ2-7; no clear D. The CDR3 is 14 residues long. CDR1 is SNHLY, CDR2 FYNNEI, per germline. V was trimmed by 2 bases and J by 3 bases, leaving 11 bases between them. Written as DNA, the CDR3 is TGTGCCAGCAGTGAAAAAGCAAGTCGCTACGAGCAGTACTTC. This sequence encodes CASSEKASRYEQYF.

CDR3 region: CASSPLDGAQGSGANVLTF. CDR3 DNA sequence: TGCGCCAGCAGCCCCCTGGACGGTGCCCAGGGCTCTGGGGCCAACGTCCTGACTTTC. The V gene is TRBV4-1, the J gene TRBJ2-6, with TRBD1 as a possible D gene (5 bases). Trimming cost V 4 bases and J 0 bases, with 19 bases left between them. The germline V gene encodes CDR1 MGHRA and CDR2 YSYEKL. The CDR3 runs 19 residues.

The chain links TRBV6-5 to TRBJ1-5; TRBD1 matches at 10 bases. Per germline, CDR1 MNHEY and CDR2 SVGAGI. The CDR3 extends over 15 amino acids. V was pared by 6 bases and J by 6 bases, with 8 bases of the junction left unmatched. This CDR3 reads CASSRDRGQGQPQHF. The CDR3 coding sequence is TGTGCCAGCAGCCGTGACAGGGGGCAGGGTCAGCCCCAGCATTTT.

The chain couples TRBV5-1 to TRBJ2-1; TRBD1 aligns across 7 bases. Unmatched junction bases numbered 12, after V lost 3 bases and J lost 6 bases. The CDR3 is 16 amino acids. Germline CDR1 reads SGHRS; CDR2 reads YFSETQ. In DNA, the CDR3 is TGCGCCAGCAGCTCCCGAGGGGGACAGCTCCCCAATGAGCAGTTCTTC. It specifies CASSSRGGQLPNEQFF. Together with reference TRBV5-1 and TRBJ2-1, the CDR3 gives the full variable domain: KAGVTQTPRYLIKTRGQQVTLSCSPISGHRSVSWYQQTPGQGLQFLFEYFSETQRNKGNFPGRFSGRQFSNSRSEMNVSTLELGDSALYLCASSSRGGQLPNEQFFGPGTRLTVL.

V usage is TRBV28 and J usage is TRBJ2-3; TRBD1 might be the D (6 bases). Germline V gene lookup returns CDR1 MDHEN and CDR2 SYDVKM. The CDR3 consists of 21 residues. V gave up 6 bases and J gave up 3 bases, with 34 bases separating them. The CDR3 region is CASRPSTRDTRRGFRTDTQYF. The CDR3 DNA reads TGTGCCAGCAGACCTTCAACACGAGACACCCGAAGGGGGTTCAGGACAGATACGCAGTATTTT.

This clone showed up just once. The V and J genes are TRBV29-1 and TRBJ2-7; 12 bases are shared with TRBD1. This CDR3 contains 15 residues. The V segment lost 0 bases and the J segment 5 bases; nucleotides outside the gene matches: 5. Germline V gene sequence: CDR1 SQVTM, CDR2 ANQGSEA. The CDR3 protein is CSVEDQGTGGHEQYF. The CDR3, as DNA: TGCAGCGTTGAAGATCAGGGGACAGGGGGCCACGAGCAGTACTTC.

V gene TRBV27 combines with J gene TRBJ2-2; 7 bases match TRBD2. The CDR3 length is 15 residues. Germline V gene lookup returns CDR1 MNHEY and CDR2 SMNVEV (reference sequence). V shed 7 bases, J shed 6 bases, and the junction held 11 bases outside the gene matches. The DNA for the CDR3 is TGTGCCAGCACAATTCTAGCGGAGGCGGCCGGGGAGCTGTTTTTT. Translation gives CASTILAEAAGELFF.

The chain carries TRBV7-9 and TRBJ2-7, with D hard to call. V was clipped by 5 bases and J by 9 bases, with 14 bases between them. The CDR3 is made up of 12 amino acids. Germline V gene lookup returns CDR1 SEHNR and CDR2 FQNEAQ (reference sequence). The CDR3 DNA is TGTGCCAGCAGCGCTCTAGACCATCGGCAGTACTTC. Protein product: CASSALDHRQYF. The complete variable domain, with remaining parts taken from reference TRBV7-9 and TRBJ2-7, reads DTGVSQNPRHKITKRGQNVTFRCDPISEHNRLYWYRQTLGQGPEFLTYFQNEAQLEKSRLLSDRFSAERPKGSFSTLEIQRTEQGDSAMYLCASSALDHRQYFGPGTRLTVT.

In its sample, this clone was seen once. V usage is TRBV6-5 and J usage is TRBJ2-5, with TRBD2 matching 8 bases. Germline V gene lookup returns CDR1 MNHEY and CDR2 SVGAGI. The V gene end was trimmed by 6 bases and the J gene end by 0 bases; junction bases not matched to a gene: 3. CDR3 size: 14 residues. CDR3 region: CASRGLGYQETQYF. CDR3 DNA sequence: TGTGCCAGCAGGGGACTAGGGTACCAAGAGACCCAGTACTTC.

This chain links TRBV10-2 with TRBJ1-3; no clear D gene. V was trimmed by 3 bases and J by 0 bases, leaving 6 bases between them. The germline V gene has CDR1 WSHSY and CDR2 SAAADI. The CDR3 has 14 residues. The CDR3 reads CASSDMSSGNTIYF. CDR3 nucleotide sequence: TGCGCCAGCAGTGACATGAGCTCTGGAAACACCATATATTTT.

The J gene is TRBJ1-3, the V gene TRBV7-9; TRBD1 might be the D (6 bases). V lost 5 bases to trimming and J lost 2 bases, with 10 bases between them. Germline values: CDR1 SEHNR, CDR2 FQNEAQ (reference sequence). The CDR3 loop spans 14 amino acids. The CDR3 DNA sequence: TGTGCCAGCAGCCCCGACAGGACTGGAAACACCATATATTTT. Translation gives CASSPDRTGNTIYF.

The V call is TRBV19, the J call TRBJ1-4; no reliable D call. Trimming took off 5 bases at V and 0 bases at J, with 10 bases between the two ends. This CDR3 spans 15 amino acids. Germline loops: CDR1 LNHDA, CDR2 SQIVND (reference sequence). DNA of the CDR3: TGTGCCAGTAGTTGGGCAGACGCAACTAATGAAAAACTGTTTTTT. Amino acids: CASSWADATNEKLFF.

The chain combines TRBV7-8 with TRBJ2-5, with 13 nucleotides matching TRBD2. V trimming: 4 bases; J trimming: 1 base; junction bases outside the gene matches: 3. This CDR3 spans 16 amino acids. CDR1 and CDR2 from the germline V gene are SGHVS and FQNEAQ. The CDR3 nucleotides read TGTGCCAGCAGCTACCGACTAGCGGGAGGCCAAGAGACCCAGTACTTC. It specifies CASSYRLAGGQETQYF.